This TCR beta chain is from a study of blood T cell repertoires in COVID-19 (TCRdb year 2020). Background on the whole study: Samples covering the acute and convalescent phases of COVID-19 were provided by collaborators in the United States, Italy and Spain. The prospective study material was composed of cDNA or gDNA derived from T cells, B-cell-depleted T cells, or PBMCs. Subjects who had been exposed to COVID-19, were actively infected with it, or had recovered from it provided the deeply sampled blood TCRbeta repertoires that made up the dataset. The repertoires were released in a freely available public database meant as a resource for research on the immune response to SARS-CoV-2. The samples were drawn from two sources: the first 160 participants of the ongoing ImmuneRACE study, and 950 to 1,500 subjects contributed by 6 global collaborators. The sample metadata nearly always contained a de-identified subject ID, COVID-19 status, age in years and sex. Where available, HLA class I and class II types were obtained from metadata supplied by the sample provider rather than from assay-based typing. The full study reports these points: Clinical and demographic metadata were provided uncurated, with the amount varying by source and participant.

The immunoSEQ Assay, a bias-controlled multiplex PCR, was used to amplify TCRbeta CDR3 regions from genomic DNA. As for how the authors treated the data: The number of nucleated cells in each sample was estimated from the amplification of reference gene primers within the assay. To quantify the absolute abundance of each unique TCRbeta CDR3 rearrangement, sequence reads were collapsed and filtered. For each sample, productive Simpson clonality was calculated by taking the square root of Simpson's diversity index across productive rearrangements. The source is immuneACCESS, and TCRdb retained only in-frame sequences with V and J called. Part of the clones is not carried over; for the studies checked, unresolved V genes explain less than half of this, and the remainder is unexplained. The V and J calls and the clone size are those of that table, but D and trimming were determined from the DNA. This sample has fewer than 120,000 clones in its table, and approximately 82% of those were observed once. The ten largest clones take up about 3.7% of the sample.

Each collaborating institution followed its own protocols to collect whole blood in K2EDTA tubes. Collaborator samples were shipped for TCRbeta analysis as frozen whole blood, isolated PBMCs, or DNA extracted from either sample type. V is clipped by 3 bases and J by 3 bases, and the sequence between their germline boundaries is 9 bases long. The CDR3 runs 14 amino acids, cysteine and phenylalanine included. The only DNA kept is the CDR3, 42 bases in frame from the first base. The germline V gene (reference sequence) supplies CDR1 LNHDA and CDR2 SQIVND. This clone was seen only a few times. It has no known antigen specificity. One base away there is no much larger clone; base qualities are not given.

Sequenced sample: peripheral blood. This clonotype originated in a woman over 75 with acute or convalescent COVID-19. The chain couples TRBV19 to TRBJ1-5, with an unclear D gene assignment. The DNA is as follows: TGTGCCAGTAGTATCGGGGAAATCAATCAGCCCCAGCATTTT. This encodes CASSIGEINQPQHF.